The sequence of this T cell receptor (beta chain) was determined in a study of T cell changes during pregnancy in multiple sclerosis. Data came from immunoSEQ multiplex PCR; TCRdb stores just in-frame clones and leaves some out. The sample has tens of thousands of clones; roughly nine tenths are singletons. The sequence was obtained from a female donor with multiple sclerosis, enrolled in a pregnancy study. The sequencing used CD4+ T cells from peripheral blood mononuclear cells, collected in the second trimester of pregnancy.

Here the CDR3 reads CASSLSGGEGGTQYF. Here the CDR3 DNA reads TGTGCCAGCAGCTTAAGCGGGGGGGAGGGTGGGACGCAGTATTTT. The rearrangement links TRBV11-3 to TRBJ2-3; 10 bases map to TRBD2. V shed 2 bases, J shed 9 bases, and the junction held 8 bases outside the gene matches. The germline gives CDR1 SGHNT, CDR2 YENEEA. The CDR3 has 15 residues.